A selection of T cell receptor beta chains follows, all from one sample in a study of control samples from healthy donors and cancer patients. The data were produced by immunoSEQ multiplex PCR, yet TCRdb's version contains in-frame clones alone and is incomplete. The data contain some 150,000 clones, about 90% of them singletons. The material sequenced was blood. These receptor sequences come from a man younger than 35 in good health. Both conserved end residues are part of each CDR3. Each record gives: V gene, J gene, clone size, CDR3 length, D gene, CDR3 protein, CDR3 DNA. A D gene is named only where the DNA matches it firmly. Expanded clones are given a class, and other clones once, few, many or no size at all.

>TRBV30|TRBJ1-6|.|14|.
CAWSFGTYNSPLHF
TGTGCCTGGAGCTTCGGGACCTATAATTCACCCCTCCACTTT
>TRBV2|TRBJ1-5|few|15|.
CASSSLRQANQPQHF
TGTGCCAGCAGTTCCCTGCGACAGGCAAATCAGCCCCAGCATTTT
>TRBV30|TRBJ1-6|once|15|.
CAWTATAGNNSPLHF
TGTGCCTGGACCGCGACAGCGGGGAACAATTCACCCCTCCACTTT
>TRBV3-1/TRBV3-2|TRBJ1-3|once|12|.
CASSQGGNTIYF
TGTGCCAGCAGCCAGGGGGGAAACACCATATATTTT
>TRBV2|TRBJ2-7|.|15|TRBD2
CASRRVGGSSYEQYF
TGTGCCAGCAGACGAGTCGGGGGGTCCTCCTACGAGCAGTACTTC
>TRBV7-9|TRBJ1-1|.|12|.
CASSFGNTEAFF
TGTGCCAGCAGCTTCGGAAACACTGAAGCTTTCTTT
>TRBV24-1|TRBJ1-2|.|19|TRBD1
CATSDPRQGPPPKGLGYTF
TGTGCCACCAGTGATCCACGACAGGGTCCCCCCCCCAAAGGTCTGGGCTACACCTTC
>TRBV16|TRBJ2-7|.|15|TRBD1
CASSQLPGQGYEQYF
TGTGCCAGCAGCCAACTGCCGGGACAGGGCTACGAGCAGTACTTC
>TRBV15|TRBJ1-4|.|15|.
CATSRDRIGNEKLFF
TGTGCCACCAGCAGAGATCGGATCGGTAATGAAAAACTGTTTTTT
>TRBV9|TRBJ2-1|.|16|.
CASSAYLSGAGEEQFF
TGTGCCAGCAGCGCATACCTAAGCGGGGCAGGGGAGGAGCAGTTCTTC
>TRBV5-6|TRBJ1-3|.|15|.
CASSLLGAEGNTIYF
TGTGCCAGCAGCCTTCTGGGGGCAGAAGGAAACACCATATATTTT
>TRBV5-1|TRBJ1-2|.|16|.
CASSLRDGASNYGYTF
TGCGCCAGCAGCCTAAGGGACGGGGCTTCTAACTATGGCTACACCTTC
>TRBV19|TRBJ1-2|.|14|TRBD1
CASHRTPTGYGYTF
TGTGCCAGTCACCGAACCCCGACAGGGTATGGCTACACCTTC
>TRBV10-3|TRBJ1-2|.|13|.
CAPTAGRFYGYTF
TGTGCCCCAACAGCCGGACGGTTCTATGGCTACACCTTC
>TRBV4-2|TRBJ1-4|.|14|TRBD1
CASSQDRGSEKLFF
TGTGCCAGCAGCCAAGACAGGGGGAGCGAAAAACTGTTTTTT